The 20 T cell receptor beta chains in this list originate from one sample, sequenced in a study of OX40 agonist ivuxolimab in advanced cancers. This table comes from immunoSEQ multiplex PCR, and its TCRdb copy is limited to in-frame clones, with some not included. The sample lists approximately 100,000 clones; about nine tenths were seen once. The sequenced sample was CD4+ or CD8+ T cells sorted from blood, obtained in a trial of the OX40 agonist ivuxolimab. Receptors originate from an adult with an advanced solid tumor such as melanoma, head and neck, liver or kidney cancer.

The chain combines TRBV11-2 with TRBJ2-7; TRBD1 matches at 10 bases. The CDR3 length is 16 residues. Germline V lookup: CDR1 SGHAT, CDR2 FQNNGV. Trimming cost V 6 bases and J 2 bases; bases outside gene matches: 10. The CDR3 is CASRHAPGQGPYEQYF. CDR3 nucleotides: TGTGCCAGCAGACATGCACCGGGACAGGGGCCCTACGAGCAGTACTTC.

This clone was seen more than once but under ten times. The chain couples TRBV19 to TRBJ1-3, with TRBD1 identical over 8 bases. Losses at the gene ends were 5 bases for V and 0 bases for J; bases not matched to a gene: 3. The CDR3 is made up of 15 amino acids. The germline gives CDR1 LNHDA, CDR2 SQIVND (reference sequence). CDR3 region: CASSWDRSSGNTIYF. The CDR3 DNA follows: TGTGCCAGTAGTTGGGACAGGAGCTCTGGAAACACCATATATTTT.

The chain is built from TRBV7-7 and TRBJ2-2; D is unresolved. The germline CDR1 and CDR2 sequences are SSHAT and FNYEAQ (reference sequence). The V end was cut by 0 bases, the J end by 6 bases, with 8 bases between. The CDR3 is made up of 14 amino acids. Here the CDR3 reads CASSLAEAAGELFF. The CDR3 DNA is TGTGCCAGCAGCTTAGCGGAAGCCGCCGGGGAGCTGTTTTTT.

The rearrangement links TRBV29-1 to TRBJ2-5, with TRBD1 matching over 8 bases. The DNA end is a closer match to TRBJ2-7, so the J assignment may be wrong. CDR3 length: 13 amino acids. The V gene's germline CDR1 is SQVTM and CDR2 ANQGSEA. For the CDR3, the DNA is TGCAGCGTTGTCAGGGGGCCTTCGAGCGAGCAGTACTTC. Translated, it gives CSVVRGPSSEQYF.

Written as DNA, the CDR3 is TGTGCCAGCAGCCAAGAGAGCGGAAGCTTTTACAATGAGCAGTTCTTC. It codes for CASSQESGSFYNEQFF. This chain links TRBV4-2 with TRBJ2-1; maybe TRBD2 (5 bases). With 0 bases removed from V and 4 bases from J, the gap between germline ends came to 13 bases. This CDR3 is 16 amino acids long. Germline CDR1 and CDR2: LGHNA and YNFKEQ.

The chain has TRBV15 and TRBJ1-2; D might be TRBD1 (5 bases). Per the germline V gene, CDR1 is LNHNV and CDR2 is YYDKDF (reference sequence). The V and J ends lost 1 base and 4 bases respectively, with 10 bases between them. The CDR3 has 14 amino acids. The CDR3 DNA follows: TGTGCCACCAGCAGAGGCCTAAGGGGCTATGGCTACACCTTC. The encoded protein is CATSRGLRGYGYTF.

The chain carries TRBV7-2 and TRBJ2-5; D possibly corresponds to TRBD1 (5 bases). The DNA end lines up better with TRBJ2-7; the J call may be wrong. Germline CDR1 and CDR2: SGHTA and FQGNSA. The CDR3 loop spans 14 amino acids. This CDR3 reads CASSLVDSNYEQYF. The CDR3, as DNA: TGTGCCAGCAGCTTAGTTGACAGCAACTACGAGCAGTACTTC.

The genes are TRBV7-2 and TRBJ2-5; tentative D call: TRBD1 (5 bases). CDR1 and CDR2 (germline): SGHTA, FQGNSA. Trimming took 5 bases from V and 7 from J, leaving 8 bases between them. The CDR3 is 11 residues long. CDR3 bases: TGTGCCAGCAGCACCAGGGTGACCCAGTACTTC. This translates into CASSTRVTQYF.

The gene calls are TRBV28 and TRBJ2-3, with D perhaps TRBD1 (6 bases). The germline gives CDR1 MDHEN, CDR2 SYDVKM. The length of the CDR3 is 13 residues. The V gene lost 8 bases and the J gene lost 2 bases, with 11 bases spanning the gap. The CDR3 reads CASGQFLTDTQYF. The CDR3 DNA sequence: TGTGCCAGCGGACAGTTTCTCACAGATACGCAGTATTTT. Drawing the rest from reference TRBV28 and TRBJ2-3, the complete variable domain is DVKVTQSSRYLVKRTGEKVFLECVQDMDHENMFWYRQDPGLGLRLIYFSYDVKMKEKGDIPEGYSVSREKKERFSLILESASTNQTSMYLCASGQFLTDTQYFGPGTRLTVL.

The chain employs TRBV29-1 and TRBJ2-3, with D perhaps assigned TRBD1 or TRBD2 (5 bases each). CDR3 length: 13 residues. Germline-derived CDR1 and CDR2 are SQVTM and ANQGSEA. Trimming took off 5 bases at V and 3 bases at J, with 12 bases between the two ends. The CDR3 spells CSVHGGPTDTQYF. CDR3 in DNA: TGCAGCGTTCATGGGGGACCGACAGATACGCAGTATTTT.

This clone has more than one count but fewer than ten. This sequence joins TRBV2 and TRBJ2-7; TRBD1 might be the D (8 bases). CDR3 size: 17 residues. Deletions cut 7 bases from V and 2 bases from J, with 24 bases between. Germline V gene data show CDR1 as SNHLY and CDR2 as FYNNEI. The CDR3 coding sequence is TGTGCCAGCAATCTTCGGGAGACAGGGGAGGGTCCCTACGAGCAGTACTTC. It codes for CASNLRETGEGPYEQYF. The full variable domain, rest sourced from reference TRBV2 and TRBJ2-7, is EPEVTQTPSHQVTQMGQEVILRCVPISNHLYFYWYRQILGQKVEFLVSFYNNEISEKSEIFDDQFSVERPDGSNFTLKIRSTKLEDSAMYFCASNLRETGEGPYEQYFGPGTRLTVT.

The chain combines TRBV6-5 with TRBJ2-7; D possibly corresponds to TRBD2 (5 bases). V shed 4 bases and J shed 0 bases, with 13 bases lying between them. Germline CDR1 MNHEY, CDR2 SVGAGI. The CDR3 is 15 residues long. CDR3 nucleotides: TGTGCCAGCAGTTTAAAGACGGGGAGCTCCTACGAGCAGTACTTC. It is translated as CASSLKTGSSYEQYF.

There are a few counts of this clone. The chain combines TRBV2 with TRBJ2-7; D unresolved. The CDR3 is 14 amino acids. Trimming took 1 base from V and 3 from J, leaving 10 bases between them. Germline V gene data show CDR1 as SNHLY and CDR2 as FYNNEI. The DNA of the CDR3 is TGTGCCAGCAGTGAAGTGCTGACCCTCTACGAGCAGTACTTC. This codes for CASSEVLTLYEQYF. Complete variable domain (other parts from reference TRBV2 and TRBJ2-7): EPEVTQTPSHQVTQMGQEVILRCVPISNHLYFYWYRQILGQKVEFLVSFYNNEISEKSEIFDDQFSVERPDGSNFTLKIRSTKLEDSAMYFCASSEVLTLYEQYFGPGTRLTVT.

CDR3 sequence (DNA): TGTGCCAGCAGTCCTTATCCCGTGGGTACCTACGAGCAGTACTTC. Translated: CASSPYPVGTYEQYF. V and J are TRBV28 and TRBJ2-7; no clear D gene. The CDR3 has 15 amino acids. Trimming shortened V by 5 bases and J by 2 bases, and 16 bases separated the two germline ends. Germline CDR1 is MDHEN and CDR2 is SYDVKM.

This clone was observed a handful of times. This chain links TRBV28 with TRBJ1-4; D may be TRBD1 (6 bases). The germline gives CDR1 MDHEN, CDR2 SYDVKM. The CDR3 contains 13 residues. With 3 bases removed from V and 8 bases from J, the gap between germline ends came to 10 bases. The CDR3 sequence: CASSFDRREKLFF. DNA of the CDR3: TGTGCCAGCAGTTTCGACAGGAGGGAAAAACTGTTTTTT.

The rearrangement joins TRBV30 to TRBJ2-4; D uncertain. This CDR3 spans 15 amino acids. V shed 1 base and J shed 11 bases, with 21 bases lying between them. CDR1 is GTSNPN and CDR2 is SVGIG in the germline V gene (reference sequence). The CDR3 reads CAWSAPKRFGPVQYF. As DNA, the CDR3 is TGTGCCTGGAGTGCTCCCAAGCGCTTCGGTCCGGTTCAGTACTTC.

The gene calls are TRBV7-6 and TRBJ2-1; D might be TRBD2 (7 bases). The length of the CDR3 is 16 residues. Trimming took off 5 bases at V and 7 bases at J, with 21 bases between the two ends. Looked up from germline, CDR1 is SGHVS and CDR2 is FNYEAQ. The CDR3 DNA sequence: TGTGCCAGCAGCCCCCTCGGCAGGGGAGGGCCAAATGAGCAGTTCTTC. It is translated as CASSPLGRGGPNEQFF.

The genes are TRBV28 and TRBJ2-3, with 11 bases aligning to TRBD2. CDR1 MDHEN and CDR2 SYDVKM come from the germline V gene. V lost 4 bases to trimming and J lost 7 bases; unmatched junction nucleotides: 10. The CDR3 consists of 16 residues. The CDR3 sequence: CASSSSSGRSWNTQYF. CDR3 DNA: TGTGCCAGCAGTTCCTCTAGCGGGAGGAGTTGGAATACGCAGTATTTT.

This chain connects TRBV6-5 to TRBJ2-7; 7 nucleotides agree with TRBD2. This CDR3 has 13 residues. The trim removed 6 bases at V and 3 bases at J, leaving 5 bases unmatched. Per germline, CDR1 MNHEY and CDR2 SVGAGI. CDR3 coding DNA: TGTGCCAGCAGAAAAACTAGCGACTACGAGCAGTACTTC. Translation gives CASRKTSDYEQYF.

The V call is TRBV5-1, the J call TRBJ2-3; no firm D call. The CDR3 spans 11 residues. CDR1 is SGHRS and CDR2 is YFSETQ in the germline V gene. The germline V and J ends were trimmed by 6 bases and 3 bases, with 5 bases remaining between them. The CDR3 region has the DNA TGCGCCAGCACTAATACAGATACGCAGTATTTT. Encoded protein: CASTNTDTQYF.